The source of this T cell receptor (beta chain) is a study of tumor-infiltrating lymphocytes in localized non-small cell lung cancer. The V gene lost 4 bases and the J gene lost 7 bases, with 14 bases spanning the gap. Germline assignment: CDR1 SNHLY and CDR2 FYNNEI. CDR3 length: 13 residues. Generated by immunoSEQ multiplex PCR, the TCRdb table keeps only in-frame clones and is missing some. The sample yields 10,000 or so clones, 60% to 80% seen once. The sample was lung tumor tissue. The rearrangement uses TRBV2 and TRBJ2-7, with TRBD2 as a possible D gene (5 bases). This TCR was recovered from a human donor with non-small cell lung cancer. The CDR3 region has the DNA TGTGCCAGCAGTGTGGACTCGCGGCGGGAGCAGTACTTC. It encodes CASSVDSRREQYF.